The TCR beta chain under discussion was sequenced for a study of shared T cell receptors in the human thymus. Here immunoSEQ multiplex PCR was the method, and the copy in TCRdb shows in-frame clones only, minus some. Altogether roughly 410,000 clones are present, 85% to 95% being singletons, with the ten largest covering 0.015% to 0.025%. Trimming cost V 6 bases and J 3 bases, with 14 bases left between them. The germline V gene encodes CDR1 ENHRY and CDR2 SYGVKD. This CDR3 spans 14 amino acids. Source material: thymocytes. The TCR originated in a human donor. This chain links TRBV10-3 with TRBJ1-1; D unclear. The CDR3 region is CAISRDGRDTEAFF. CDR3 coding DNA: TGTGCCATCAGCCGTGATGGCCGGGACACTGAAGCTTTCTTT.